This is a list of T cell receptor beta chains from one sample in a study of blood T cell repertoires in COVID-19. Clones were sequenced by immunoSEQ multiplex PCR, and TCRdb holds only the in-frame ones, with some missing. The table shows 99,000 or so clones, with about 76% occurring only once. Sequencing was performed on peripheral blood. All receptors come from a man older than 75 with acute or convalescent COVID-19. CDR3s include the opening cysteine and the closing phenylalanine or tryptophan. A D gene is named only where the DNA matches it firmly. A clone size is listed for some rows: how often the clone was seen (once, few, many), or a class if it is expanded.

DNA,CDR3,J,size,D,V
TGTGCCAGCTCACAGACAGGGGAAGCCTATGGCTACACCTTC,CASSQTGEAYGYTF,TRBJ1-2,NA,TRBD1,TRBV18
TGTGCCAGCAGATGGACAGGCGGGACCGAAGCTTTCTTT,CASRWTGGTEAFF,TRBJ1-1,NA,TRBD1,TRBV2
TGTGCCAGCAGCCTCCAGGGTGGAAGCACTGAAGCTTTCTTT,CASSLQGGSTEAFF,TRBJ1-1,NA,NA,TRBV14
TGTGCCAGCTCACCCGAGGACAGCGCGAACACCGGGGAGCTGTTTTTT,CASSPEDSANTGELFF,TRBJ2-2,few,NA,TRBV18
TGTGCCAGTAGTTTGTTTGGCAGACAGAACACTGAAGCTTTCTTT,CASSLFGRQNTEAFF,TRBJ1-1,NA,NA,TRBV19
TGTGCCAGCAACCGACAGGGCGGAAACACCATATATTTT,CASNRQGGNTIYF,TRBJ1-3,NA,TRBD1,TRBV9
TGTGCCAGCAGTTCTAGCGGTACTAATGAGCAGTTCTTC,CASSSSGTNEQFF,TRBJ2-1,few,TRBD2,TRBV5-5
TGTGCCAGTAGTATGCCCTGGTGGGACAGGAATGGAAACACCATATATTTT,CASSMPWWDRNGNTIYF,TRBJ1-3,few,TRBD1,TRBV19
TGTGCCAGCAGCCAAGCGGGAATAACAGAGACCCAGTACTTC,CASSQAGITETQYF,TRBJ2-5,NA,NA,TRBV4-2
TGTGCCAGCAGTTCTCGGCGGACAACTAACTATGGCTACACCTTC,CASSSRRTTNYGYTF,TRBJ1-2,NA,NA,TRBV7-9
TGTGCCATCGGCTTTAGCAATCAGCCCCAGCATTTT,CAIGFSNQPQHF,TRBJ1-5,few,NA,TRBV10-3
TGCGCCAGCAGCGTACCGATCGGGACATTCGACGAGCAGTACTTC,CASSVPIGTFDEQYF,TRBJ2-7,NA,NA,TRBV5-1
TGCAGTGCTAGTGACGGGTCGGGAACCTACGAGCAGTACTTC,CSASDGSGTYEQYF,TRBJ2-7,NA,NA,TRBV20-1
TGTGCCAGCAGCCAAAAGTCGGTCGGGAGCTTGTACAATGAGCAGTTCTTC,CASSQKSVGSLYNEQFF,TRBJ2-1,NA,NA,TRBV14
TGTGCCAGCAGCTTGGGAGCGGGCGACGTAGGCTACACCTTC,CASSLGAGDVGYTF,TRBJ1-2,NA,NA,TRBV5-4
TGCGCCAGCAGCTTAATGACTAGCGATGAGCAGTTCTTC,CASSLMTSDEQFF,TRBJ2-1,NA,TRBD2,TRBV5-1
TGTGCCAGCAGTTCCGTATGGTCTCGAGGGACTAGCAGCCTTTACGAGCAGTACTTC,CASSSVWSRGTSSLYEQYF,TRBJ2-7,NA,TRBD2,TRBV28
TGTGCCAGCAGCAACGCACAGGGGCGAACCATATATTTT,CASSNAQGRTIYF,TRBJ1-3,NA,TRBD1,TRBV7-2
TGTGCCAGCAGCCCCGCCGGAGGCGAGGCGCCGTACTTC,CASSPAGGEAPYF,TRBJ2-7,NA,NA,TRBV5-6
TGTGCCAGTAGTCCGTCTAGCGGGTATGGCGGGGAGCTGTTTTTT,CASSPSSGYGGELFF,TRBJ2-2,few,TRBD2,TRBV19
TGCGCCAGCAGCTCAGCGGGAGTGGAGGATACGCAGTATTTT,CASSSAGVEDTQYF,TRBJ2-3,NA,TRBD2,TRBV5-1
TGTGCCAGCAGTTCACTAATAGCGGGAGCGGGGGCCAAAAACATTCAGTACTTC,CASSSLIAGAGAKNIQYF,TRBJ2-4,NA,TRBD2,TRBV6-2/TRBV6-3
TGTGCCAGCTCACCCAACAGTAATGAAAAACTGTTTTTT,CASSPNSNEKLFF,TRBJ1-4,NA,NA,TRBV18
TGTGCCAGCAGTTTATTCGAGCGGGGTGAGCAGTACTTC,CASSLFERGEQYF,TRBJ2-7,few,TRBD2,TRBV28
TGTGCCAGCCACACCAGCTCCTACGAGCAGTACTTC,CASHTSSYEQYF,TRBJ2-7,NA,NA,TRBV6-5
TGCGCCAGCAGCCCCCAGGCGGGAAGGAATGAGCAGTTCTTC,CASSPQAGRNEQFF,TRBJ2-1,NA,NA,TRBV4-1
TGTGCCAGCTCACCGCCGGGACTCTCGAGGAACAATGAGCAGTTCTTC,CASSPPGLSRNNEQFF,TRBJ2-1,NA,NA,TRBV18
TGTGCCAGCTCACCACCGGGACAGGGGTATATTTGGGCTCGGGCTTTCTTT,CASSPPGQGYIWARAFF,TRBJ1-1,NA,TRBD1,TRBV18
TGCAGCGTTGAAGATCCCGAGGCTAGCGGCTCCTACAATGAGCAGTTCTTC,CSVEDPEASGSYNEQFF,TRBJ2-1,once,TRBD2,TRBV29-1
TGTGCCAGCAGTCAGACAGGTTCTAATGAAAAACTGTTTTTT,CASSQTGSNEKLFF,TRBJ1-4,NA,NA,TRBV6-5
TGTGCCAGCAGTTTTAGTTCCTTTTCACCCCTCCACTTT,CASSFSSFSPLHF,TRBJ1-6,NA,NA,TRBV12-3/TRBV12-4
TGTGCCAGCAGTTTATCAGGGGGCGAATATACGCAGTATTTT,CASSLSGGEYTQYF,TRBJ2-3,NA,TRBD1,TRBV6-5
TGCGCCAGCAGCCAAGACGGCAGGACAGGGGGTTATTTT,CASSQDGRTGGYF,TRBJ1-1,NA,TRBD1,TRBV4-3
TGCGCCAGCAGCCAGTTTCCAGGGGGCGCTGGCGGGGAGCTGTTTTTT,CASSQFPGGAGGELFF,TRBJ2-2,few,TRBD1,TRBV4-3
TGTGCCAGCAGTTTTCAGACAAGGAACATTCAGTACTTC,CASSFQTRNIQYF,TRBJ2-4,NA,NA,TRBV28
TGTGCCAGCTCACCAGACAGGGGGAACTCACCCCTCCACTTT,CASSPDRGNSPLHF,TRBJ1-6,NA,TRBD1,TRBV18
TGTGCCAGCAGCCCTTTGGGCCAGCAGTTCTTC,CASSPLGQQFF,TRBJ2-1,NA,NA,TRBV7-8
TGTGCCACCAGTGATTCCCTATCTCCGGACAGGGATCATTCACCCCTCCACTTT,CATSDSLSPDRDHSPLHF,TRBJ1-6,NA,TRBD1,TRBV24-1
TGTGCCAGCAGCGATAGGGACAGGGTCTATAATTCACCCCTCCACTTT,CASSDRDRVYNSPLHF,TRBJ1-6,NA,TRBD1,TRBV7-2
TGTGCCAGCAGTGAGGCCGGGGGTCACACCTTC,CASSEAGGHTF,TRBJ1-2,NA,NA,TRBV2
TGCGCCAGCAGCTTGGCCCGTGGGGCGGCCACCGGGGAGCTGTTTTTT,CASSLARGAATGELFF,TRBJ2-2,NA,NA,TRBV5-1
TGCGCCAGCAGCCAAGACATAGGACAGGGAGGGCGAACACCCCTCCACTTT,CASSQDIGQGGRTPLHF,TRBJ1-6,NA,TRBD1,TRBV4-3
TGTGCCTGGAGTGTACGAGGAAATTCACCCCTCCACTTT,CAWSVRGNSPLHF,TRBJ1-6,NA,NA,TRBV30
TGTGCCAGCAGCTTTCGACAAGATACTGAAGCTTTCTTT,CASSFRQDTEAFF,TRBJ1-1,NA,NA,TRBV7-9
TGTGCCAGCAGCCAAAACAGGGCGGGCGGCTACACCTTC,CASSQNRAGGYTF,TRBJ1-2,NA,NA,TRBV3-1/TRBV3-2
TGCGCCAGCAGCCAAGACAGGGGAGTTGACCAAGAGACCCAGTACTTC,CASSQDRGVDQETQYF,TRBJ2-5,NA,NA,TRBV4-3
TGTGCCAGCAGCAGAGGGACTAGCGCAGATACGCAGTATTTT,CASSRGTSADTQYF,TRBJ2-3,NA,TRBD2,TRBV7-3
TGTGCCAGTAGTACGATCGGGACAGGGAAAAACATTCAGTACTTC,CASSTIGTGKNIQYF,TRBJ2-4,NA,TRBD1,TRBV19